This TCR beta chain originates from a study of T cell responses to AZD1222 COVID-19 vaccine. General observations from the study: Without day 14 samples, only post-peak T cell repertoires were studied. Researchers report vaccine-associated CD4 TCRs spanning spike, with dominance at 160-218 and 743-854.

This clone was seen a handful of times. Its target is not known. Assay: immunoSEQ multiplex PCR; the TCRdb copy retains only in-frame clones and omits some. The table lists some 200,000 clones, 88% of them singletons. Researchers grouped second doses given at about 4 or about 12 weeks into one pool. With 3 bases clipped from V and 0 bases from J, the junction kept 4 bases outside the gene matches. The CDR3 extends over 16 amino acids. Germline loops: CDR1 LNHDA, CDR2 SQIVND (reference sequence). The origin of this receptor is an adult who received the AZD1222 COVID-19 vaccine. The sample consisted of peripheral blood, taken 28 days after the second AZD1222 dose. The rearrangement links TRBV19 to TRBJ2-2, with 7 bases that match TRBD1. CDR3 protein: CASSIRGQPNTGELFF. The CDR3 DNA follows: TGTGCCAGTAGTATTAGGGGACAGCCGAACACCGGGGAGCTGTTTTTT.